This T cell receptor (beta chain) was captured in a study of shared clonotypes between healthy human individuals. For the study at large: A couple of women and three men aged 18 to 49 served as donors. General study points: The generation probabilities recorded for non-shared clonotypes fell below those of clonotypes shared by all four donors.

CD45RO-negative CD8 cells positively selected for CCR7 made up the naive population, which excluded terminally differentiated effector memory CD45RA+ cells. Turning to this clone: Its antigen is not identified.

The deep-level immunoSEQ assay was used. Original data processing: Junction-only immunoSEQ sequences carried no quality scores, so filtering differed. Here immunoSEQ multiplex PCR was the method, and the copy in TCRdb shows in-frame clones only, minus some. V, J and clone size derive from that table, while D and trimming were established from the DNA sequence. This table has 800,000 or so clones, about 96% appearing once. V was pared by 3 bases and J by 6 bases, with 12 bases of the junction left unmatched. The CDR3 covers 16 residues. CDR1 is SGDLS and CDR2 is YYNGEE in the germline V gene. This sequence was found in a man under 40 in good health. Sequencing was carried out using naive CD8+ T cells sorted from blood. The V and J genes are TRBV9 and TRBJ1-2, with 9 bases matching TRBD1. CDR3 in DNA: TGTGCCAGCAGCGAATTAGGGGACAGGGCTATCCATGGCTACACCTTC. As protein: CASSELGDRAIHGYTF.